This paragraph covers one T cell receptor beta chain sequence. The target antigen is unknown. Germline V gives CDR1 LNHDA, CDR2 SQIVND (reference sequence). CDR3 size: 15 residues. Trimming stripped 9 bases from V and 6 bases from J, with 21 bases between. This sample stems from a study of shared clonotypes between healthy human individuals. The overall study: Three CD4 naive, three CD4 memory, two CD8 naive and one CD8 memory plate were used per donor.

The repertoire was sequenced with immunoSEQ multiplex PCR; TCRdb's copy has only in-frame clones and lacks some. The table includes nearly 2 million clones, about 94% detected once. CD45RO-negative cells were positively selected for CCR7, leaving out terminally differentiated effector memory CD45RA+ cells. The study drew its donors from healthy HIV-negative adults without recent acute infections or vaccinations. Study-wide findings and caveats: Clonotypes shared by all four sorted-subset donors had higher generation probabilities than non-shared clonotypes.

The sample was naive CD8+ T cells sorted from blood. This receptor was obtained from a man aged 18 to 29 in good health. The chain uses TRBV19 and TRBJ2-1, with D possibly matching TRBD1 (7 bases). The CDR3 is CASPPEGARPNEQFF. The CDR3 coding sequence is TGTGCCAGCCCCCCGGAGGGGGCCCGCCCCAATGAGCAGTTCTTC.